The 22 T cell receptor beta chains reported below all come from one sample, sequenced in a study of blood T cell repertoires in COVID-19 (dated by TCRdb to between 2020 and 2021). Preparation of the library involved the immunoSEQ multiplex PCR assay. Sourced from immuneACCESS, this table was stored by TCRdb with only in-frame sequences that have V and J called. A share of the clones is absent; for the studies checked, an unresolved V gene accounts for under half, and the remainder has no known explanation. The sample contains around 300,000 clones, about 87% of them found a single time. About 3% of the sample is in the top ten clones. Sequenced input: PBMCs or T cells enriched from blood (not recorded which). Every receptor here comes from a woman in her forties or fifties who had recovered from COVID-19.

The chain has TRBV9 and TRBJ1-4, with D maybe TRBD1 (5 bases). Germline V CDR1 and CDR2: SGDLS, YYNGEE. The CDR3 loop spans 16 amino acids. Trimming removed 0 bases from V and 12 bases from J, with 21 bases in between. The CDR3 is CASSVGWGGGFSELFF. CDR3 coding DNA: TGTGCCAGCAGCGTAGGCTGGGGGGGTGGTTTTTCGGAACTGTTTTTT.

The V call is TRBV30, the J call TRBJ1-1; D remains ambiguous. CDR1 GTSNPN and CDR2 SVGIG come from the germline V gene (reference sequence). This CDR3 comprises 12 residues. Trimming took off 5 bases at V and 1 base at J, with 8 bases between the two ends. CDR3 residues: CAWDRGNTEAFF. CDR3 coding DNA: TGTGCCTGGGACCGAGGGAACACTGAAGCTTTCTTT.

The chain recombines TRBV7-2 with TRBJ2-4; the match to TRBD2 covers 10 bases. Germline CDR1 is SGHTA and CDR2 is FQGNSA. The J segment lost 0 bases and the V segment lost 4 bases, leaving 3 bases of the junction unmatched. There are 16 residues in the CDR3. The CDR3 protein is CASSWTSGLAKNIQYF. The CDR3 coding sequence is TGTGCCAGCAGCTGGACTAGCGGACTAGCCAAAAACATTCAGTACTTC.

The chain uses TRBV11-3 and TRBJ2-1, with 7 nucleotides matching TRBD2. The CDR3 length is 15 residues. J lost 5 bases, V lost 1 base, and 5 bases had no gene match. CDR1 and CDR2 (germline): SGHNT, YENEEA. This chain's CDR3 is CASSLVGGNNNEQFF. The CDR3 coding sequence is TGTGCCAGCAGCTTAGTGGGGGGGAATAACAATGAGCAGTTCTTC. The variable domain in full, completed from reference TRBV11-3 and TRBJ2-1, reads EAGVVQSPRYKIIEKKQPVAFWCNPISGHNTLYWYLQNLGQGPELLIRYENEEAVDDSQLPKDRFSAERLKGVDSTLKIQPAELGDSAVYLCASSLVGGNNNEQFFGPGTRLTVL.

The gene calls are TRBV11-3 and TRBJ1-5; D may be TRBD1 (6 bases). The CDR3 totals 15 residues. Germline V gene sequence: CDR1 SGHNT, CDR2 YENEEA. The V end was cut by 5 bases, the J end by 1 base, with 12 bases between. CDR3 nucleotide sequence: TGTGCCAGCAGCCTCAGGGGAGCCAGCAATCAGCCCCAGCATTTT. This sequence encodes CASSLRGASNQPQHF.

This rearrangement joins TRBV7-3 to TRBJ2-1; a weak D match, TRBD2 (5 bases). V dropped 6 bases and J dropped 0 bases, with 15 bases sitting between them. This CDR3 contains 16 residues. CDR1 is SGHTA and CDR2 is FQGTGA in the germline V gene. CDR3 DNA sequence: TGTGCCAGCAGGTCCGGCGGGCCGAGCTCCTACAATGAGCAGTTCTTC. Its translation is CASRSGGPSSYNEQFF.

The V gene is TRBV19, the J gene TRBJ1-2; tentative D call: TRBD1 (5 bases). The germline gives CDR1 LNHDA, CDR2 SQIVND (reference sequence). CDR3 size: 13 residues. Trimming left V 5 bases short and J 6 bases short, with 13 bases between. The CDR3, as DNA: TGTGCCAGTAGTGTCTCAGACAGACATGGCTACACCTTC. Residues: CASSVSDRHGYTF.

This clone turned up a few times. This chain links TRBV18 with TRBJ1-2, with D hard to call. From germline, CDR1 is KGHSH and CDR2 LQKENI. V was trimmed by 6 bases and J by 5 bases, leaving 13 bases between them. CDR3 length: 13 residues. The CDR3: CASSPLSGYGYTF. For the CDR3, the DNA is TGTGCCAGCTCGCCTTTGTCGGGGTATGGCTACACCTTC.

The chain couples TRBV4-1 to TRBJ1-5; no firm D call. This CDR3 region has 14 residues. Trimming pared 5 bases from V and 8 bases from J, leaving 16 bases between. The germline V gene has CDR1 MGHRA and CDR2 YSYEKL. The CDR3 nucleotides are TGCGCCAGCAGCACACAAGAGGTGGGAGAGCCCCAGCATTTT. It encodes CASSTQEVGEPQHF.

This chain uses TRBV7-3 with TRBJ2-1, with 8 nucleotides matching TRBD2. Germline CDR1 and CDR2: SGHTA and FQGTGA. CDR3 length: 16 amino acids. Trimming at V came to 1 base and at J to 4 bases, leaving 6 bases not matched to a gene. The CDR3 DNA sequence: TGTGCCAGCAGCTTAATGTCGGGAGGGAAATACAATGAGCAGTTCTTC. This encodes CASSLMSGGKYNEQFF.

Concerning this clone itself: The junction does not match germline at one end; this may be a read error. The chain couples TRBV9 to TRBJ1-1, with 8 bases fitting TRBD1. Germline V lookup: CDR1 SGDLS, CDR2 YYNGEE. CDR3 length: 14 amino acids. This chain's CDR3 is CASSVGPGGIGTGF. CDR3 in DNA: TGTGCCAGCAGCGTAGGCCCCGGGGGAATCGGGACAGGCTTT.

The chain employs TRBV11-2 and TRBJ2-5, with 10 bases aligning to TRBD2. Per the germline V gene, CDR1 is SGHAT and CDR2 is FQNNGV. V lost 1 base, J lost 4 bases, and 15 bases stayed unmatched. This CDR3 has 19 residues. This chain's CDR3 is CASSLGGVSGSGRRETQYF. The CDR3, as DNA: TGTGCCAGCAGCTTAGGGGGGGTGAGTGGTAGCGGGAGGAGAGAGACCCAGTACTTC.

V and J are TRBV4-3 and TRBJ2-3; D perhaps matches TRBD2 (6 bases). CDR1 and CDR2 (germline): LGHNA, YSLEER. Trimming stripped 2 bases from V and 3 bases from J, with 9 bases between. The CDR3 spans 14 residues. CDR3 coding DNA: TGCGCCAGCAGCCAACTAGGGAGGACAGATACGCAGTATTTT. Its translation: CASSQLGRTDTQYF.

This clone was recorded a few times. The V gene is TRBV5-4, the J gene TRBJ1-2; no firm D call. Deletions cut 1 base from V and 1 base from J, with 8 bases between. The germline gives CDR1 SGHNT, CDR2 YYREEE (reference sequence). The CDR3 has 14 residues. The DNA for the CDR3 is TGTGCCAGCAGCTTGTGGGGAGGTAACTATGGCTACACCTTC. As protein: CASSLWGGNYGYTF.

The rearrangement uses TRBV13 and TRBJ2-2, with 11 bases that match TRBD2. CDR1 and CDR2 from the germline V gene are PRHDT and FYEKMQ (reference sequence). The CDR3 spans 17 residues. J gave up 6 bases and V 5 bases, and 11 bases lay outside the gene matches. CDR3 region: CASSTGLAGSFSGELFF. CDR3 bases: TGTGCCAGCAGCACCGGACTAGCGGGTTCGTTTTCCGGGGAGCTGTTTTTT.

This clone has a handful of counts. The chain joins TRBV7-9 to TRBJ2-2; 13 nucleotides align to TRBD2. J was trimmed by 0 bases and V by 7 bases; bases with no gene match: 11. The CDR3 covers 19 residues. Germline V gene lookup returns CDR1 SEHNR and CDR2 FQNEAQ (reference sequence). The CDR3: CASNEGTSGVYSNTGELFF. CDR3 nucleotides: TGTGCCAGCAACGAAGGGACTAGCGGGGTTTATTCGAACACCGGGGAGCTGTTTTTT.

Concerning this clone: At the DNA level, this CDR3 is encoded by other sequences in the same sample as well. This chain connects TRBV2 to TRBJ2-5; 9 nucleotides match TRBD1. Germline V gives CDR1 SNHLY, CDR2 FYNNEI. With V trimmed by 9 bases and J by 6 bases, 8 bases remained unmatched. The CDR3 loop spans 13 amino acids. The CDR3 protein is CASSRDRDQTQYF. The CDR3 DNA follows: TGTGCCAGTAGTAGGGACAGGGATCAGACCCAGTACTTC.

The chain couples TRBV4-3 to TRBJ2-7; maybe TRBD1 (8 bases). V was trimmed by 4 bases and J by 3 bases, leaving 19 bases between them. From germline, CDR1 is LGHNA and CDR2 YSLEER. CDR3 length equals 16 residues. CDR3 protein: CASSPGGQGGSYEQYF. The CDR3 DNA sequence: TGCGCCAGCAGCCCGGGAGGACAGGGCGGTAGCTACGAGCAGTACTTC.

The rearrangement links TRBV6-6 to TRBJ1-2, with 7 bases that match TRBD1. The CDR3 extends over 16 amino acids. Germline trimming cut 0 bases from V and 2 bases from J; bases unmatched to any gene: 6. Germline CDR1 is MNHNY and CDR2 is SVGAGI (reference sequence). The CDR3, as DNA: TGTGCCAGCAGTTACTCGAGGACAGGTGACAACTATGGCTACACCTTC. This encodes CASSYSRTGDNYGYTF.

The chain couples TRBV7-2 to TRBJ2-7; no clear D gene. The CDR3 is 14 amino acids. The V and J ends lost 6 bases and 2 bases respectively, with 14 bases between them. Germline CDR1 and CDR2: SGHTA and FQGNSA. CDR3 in DNA: TGTGCCAGCAGTTTGGCGGATTTTCCCTACGAGCAGTACTTC. This gives the protein CASSLADFPYEQYF.

This chain joins TRBV24-1 and TRBJ2-1, with TRBD2 matching over 13 bases. The CDR3 consists of 16 residues. J gave up 5 bases and V 3 bases, and 3 bases lay outside the gene matches. Germline V gene data show CDR1 as KGHDR and CDR2 as SFDVKD. The DNA of the CDR3 is TGTGCCACCAGTGATCCCACTAGCGGGAGGGACAATGAGCAGTTCTTC. This sequence encodes CATSDPTSGRDNEQFF.

The gene calls are TRBV18 and TRBJ2-1; 11 bases match TRBD1. With 6 bases clipped from V and 7 bases from J, the junction kept 8 bases outside the gene matches. The CDR3 has 15 amino acids. CDR1 and CDR2 from the germline V gene are KGHSH and LQKENI. CDR3 loop: CASSRGQGAGNEQFF. In DNA form, the CDR3 reads TGTGCCAGCTCCCGCGGACAGGGGGCTGGAAATGAGCAGTTCTTC.